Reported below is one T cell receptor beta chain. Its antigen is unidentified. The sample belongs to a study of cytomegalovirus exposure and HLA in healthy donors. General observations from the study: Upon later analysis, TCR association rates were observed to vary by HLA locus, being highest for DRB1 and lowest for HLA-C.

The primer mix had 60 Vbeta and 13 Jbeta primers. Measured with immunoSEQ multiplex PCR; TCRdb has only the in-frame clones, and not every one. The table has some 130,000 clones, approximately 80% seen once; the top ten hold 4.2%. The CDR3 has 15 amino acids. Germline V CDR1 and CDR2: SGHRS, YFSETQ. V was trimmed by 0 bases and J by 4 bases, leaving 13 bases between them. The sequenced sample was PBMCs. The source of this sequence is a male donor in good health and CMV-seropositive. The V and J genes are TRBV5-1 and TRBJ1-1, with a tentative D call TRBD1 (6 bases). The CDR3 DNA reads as TGCGCCAGCAGCTTGGAAACAGGGATGGGCACTGAAGCTTTCTTT. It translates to CASSLETGMGTEAFF.